This TCR beta chain was obtained from a study of tumor-infiltrating lymphocytes in primary liver carcinoma. About the study: Lesions, classed as T1-T3 N0M0, spanned about 4 to 11 cm across. Overall study results and limits: Lesser overlap characterized tumor-adjacent and tumor-blood pairs relative to tumor region pairs.

From roughly 0.5 ug total RNA, TCR beta cDNA was generated with a primer in the constant region. Nested multiplex PCR, run for three rounds with slightly modified ARM-PCR, yielded TCR beta libraries. Amplification in the first two PCR rounds was performed using TRBV1-TRBV30 forward primers and a C-beta reverse primer for roughly 9 cycles each. TCRdb itself ran the multiplex PCR reads through MiXCR, one entry per CDR3 protein. The sample records 310,000 or so distinct CDR3 sequences, 65% being singletons. About this clonotype: What it recognizes is unknown. A read error is possible here, since a much larger clone lies one base away.

The ends were cut back, 6 bases at V and 0 bases at J, with 12 bases in the middle. The CDR3 has 14 residues. Out of unsorted whole blood came the blood RNA, and germline DNA was extracted as well. Patients were chronically HBV-infected and treatment-naive. The receptor comes from a middle-aged man with primary liver carcinoma and hepatitis B virus infection. Sequenced sample: peripheral blood. This sequence joins TRBV12-3 or TRBV12-4 and TRBJ2-7, with unresolved D. The CDR3 DNA sequence: TGTGCCAGCAGCCTACATGGGTTCTCCTACGAGCAGTACTTC. Its protein product is CASSLHGFSYEQYF.